This TCR beta chain appears in the sequencing data of a study of regulatory T cells in long-lasting Graves disease. Findings of the study overall: Peripheral blood, not thyroid tissue, was the sole material studied.

Regarding time point: persistent/refractory GD, antithyroid drugs over 5 years with positive TRAb. With RNA extracted from PBMCs as input, the TCR library was made. V was clipped by 2 bases and J by 1 base, with 6 bases between them. The CDR3 is 13 amino acids. The germline V gene encodes CDR1 SGHKS and CDR2 YYEKEE (reference sequence). Researchers made TCR beta libraries by using iRepertoire HTBI primers and running Arm-PCR on CDR3 regions. From the multiplex PCR reads, TCRdb called clonotypes with MiXCR, one entry per CDR3 protein. The table records 650,000 to 700,000 distinct CDR3 sequences, around 30% of them present only once. In the case of this clonotype: Its antigen is unidentified.

This TCR came from a female donor with Graves disease. Source: peripheral blood mononuclear cells (PBMCs), taken when the disease was refractory, from a patient treated with antithyroid drugs. J is TRBJ1-1 and V is TRBV5-5; no definite D call. The CDR3 protein is CASSLWSNTEAFF. The CDR3 region has the DNA TGTGCCAGCAGCTTATGGTCGAACACTGAAGCTTTCTTT.